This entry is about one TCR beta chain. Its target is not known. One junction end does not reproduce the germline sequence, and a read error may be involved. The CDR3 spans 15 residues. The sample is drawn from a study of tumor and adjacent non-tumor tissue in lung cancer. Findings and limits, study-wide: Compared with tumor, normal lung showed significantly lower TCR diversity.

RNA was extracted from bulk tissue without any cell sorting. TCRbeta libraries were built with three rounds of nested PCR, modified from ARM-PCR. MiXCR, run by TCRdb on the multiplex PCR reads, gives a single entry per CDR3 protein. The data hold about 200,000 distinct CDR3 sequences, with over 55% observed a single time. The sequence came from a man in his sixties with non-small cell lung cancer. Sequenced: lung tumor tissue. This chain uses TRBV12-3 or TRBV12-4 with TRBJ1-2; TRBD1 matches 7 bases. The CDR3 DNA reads TGTGCCAGCAGTTTGGGACAGCCTCGGAGCTATGACTACACCTTC. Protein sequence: CASSLGQPRSYDYTF.